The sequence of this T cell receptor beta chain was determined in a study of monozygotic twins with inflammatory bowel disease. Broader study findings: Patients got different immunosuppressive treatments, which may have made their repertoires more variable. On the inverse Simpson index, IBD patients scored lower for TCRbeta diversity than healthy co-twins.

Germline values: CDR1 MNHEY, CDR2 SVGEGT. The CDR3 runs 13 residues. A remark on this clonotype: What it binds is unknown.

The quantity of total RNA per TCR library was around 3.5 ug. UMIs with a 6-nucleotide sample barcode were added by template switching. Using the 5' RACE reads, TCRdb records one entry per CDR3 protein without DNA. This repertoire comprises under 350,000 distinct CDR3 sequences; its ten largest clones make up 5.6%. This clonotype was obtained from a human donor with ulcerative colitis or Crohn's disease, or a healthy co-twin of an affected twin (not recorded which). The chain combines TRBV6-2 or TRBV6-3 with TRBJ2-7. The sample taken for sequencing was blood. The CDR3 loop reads CASSYFGDSEADF.